This note documents a single T cell receptor beta chain sequence. V lost 0 bases and J 6 bases, leaving 7 bases between the germline ends. The CDR3 sequence is 12 residues long. Germline CDR1 SGHNT, CDR2 YYREEE (reference sequence). Sequenced by immunoSEQ multiplex PCR; TCRdb stores in-frame clones only, minus some. The repertoire holds 130,000 to 150,000 clones, 80% to 95% seen once, with around 5.4% in the top ten. The data originate from a study of control samples from healthy donors and cancer patients. The genes are TRBV5-4 and TRBJ2-7, with D maybe TRBD2 (5 bases). The sequence was collected from a man aged 18 to 30 in good health. The sequencing sample was made of blood. The CDR3 DNA is TGTGCCAGCAGCTTGGGCGGGTCCGAGCAGTACTTC. Its translation: CASSLGGSEQYF.